The 19 T cell receptor beta chains in this list originate from one sample, sequenced in a study of cytomegalovirus exposure and HLA in healthy donors. A multiplex PCR was run with 60 Vbeta primers and 13 Jbeta primers. The assay was immunoSEQ multiplex PCR, and TCRdb's table has in-frame clones only and misses some. The sample consists of roughly 230,000 clones, about 85% of them appearing once. Material: PBMCs. The receptors were sampled from a girl aged 2-15 years in good health and CMV-seronegative.

The chain carries TRBV7-9 and TRBJ2-3, with 7 nucleotides matching TRBD2. V shed 5 bases, J shed 1 base, and the junction held 9 bases outside the gene matches. There are 16 residues in the CDR3. Germline CDR1 reads SEHNR; CDR2 reads FQNEAQ (reference sequence). The chain's CDR3 is CASSPPGGRGTDTQYF. CDR3 coding DNA: TGTGCCAGCAGCCCTCCGGGAGGTAGGGGCACAGATACGCAGTATTTT.

This clone was detected a few times. The genes are TRBV7-9 and TRBJ1-1; D perhaps matches TRBD1 (6 bases). V lost 8 bases, J lost 2 bases, and 18 bases lay in between. CDR3 size: 15 residues. Germline values: CDR1 SEHNR, CDR2 FQNEAQ (reference sequence). DNA of the CDR3: TGTGCCAGCGCTCCCGAGGCAGGGGTCAACACTGAAGCTTTCTTT. This sequence encodes CASAPEAGVNTEAFF.

V and J are TRBV6-6 and TRBJ2-5; TRBD2 aligns across 8 bases. This CDR3 has 14 amino acids. The germline gives CDR1 MNHNY, CDR2 SVGAGI (reference sequence). V shed 6 bases and J 1 base; nucleotides not matched to a gene: 4. This CDR3 is CASRRTSLQETQYF. The DNA of the CDR3 is TGTGCCAGCAGGAGGACTAGCCTCCAAGAGACCCAGTACTTC.

V and J are TRBV30 and TRBJ1-1; weak D call: TRBD1 (6 bases). Germline V lookup: CDR1 GTSNPN, CDR2 SVGIG (reference sequence). The CDR3 consists of 13 residues. Trimming took off 5 bases at V and 1 base at J, with 11 bases between the two ends. The CDR3 DNA reads as TGTGCCTGGGATACAGGGAGGAACACTGAAGCTTTCTTT. The encoded protein is CAWDTGRNTEAFF. Looking up the rest from reference TRBV30 and TRBJ1-1 gives the full variable domain: SQTIHQWPATLVQPVGSPLSLECTVEGTSNPNLYWYRQAAGRGLQLLFYSVGIGQISSEVPQNLSASRPQDRQFILSSKKLLLSDSGFYLCAWDTGRNTEAFFGQGTRLTVV.

The chain has TRBV7-2 and TRBJ2-3, with 8 bases identical to TRBD2. After removal of 8 bases from V and 2 bases from J, the junction contained 12 bases not matched to a gene. The CDR3 length is 16 residues. Per the germline V gene, CDR1 is SGHTA and CDR2 is FQGNSA. CDR3 bases: TGTGCCAGCCGGCGAGGGTCGGGGGGGGTCACAGATACGCAGTATTTT. Residues: CASRRGSGGVTDTQYF.

CDR3 region: CASSDSGGGTDTQYF. CDR3 in DNA: TGTGCCAGCAGTGACTCAGGGGGAGGCACAGATACGCAGTATTTT. The chain is built from TRBV6-4 and TRBJ2-3; the D gene is possibly TRBD1 (6 bases). CDR3 size: 15 residues. V gave up 0 bases and J gave up 1 base, with 8 bases separating them. The germline V gene has CDR1 MRHNA and CDR2 SNTAGT.

The chain joins TRBV2 to TRBJ2-5; maybe TRBD2 (6 bases). Trimming shortened V by 4 bases and J by 1 base, and 16 bases separated the two germline ends. Per the germline V gene, CDR1 is SNHLY and CDR2 is FYNNEI. This CDR3 contains 16 residues. The CDR3 nucleotides are TGTGCCAGCAGTGGAATCAGGGAGGCTCCCCAAGAGACCCAGTACTTC. It is translated as CASSGIREAPQETQYF.

This clone appeared a few times. V is TRBV27 and J is TRBJ2-7, with 7 bases matching TRBD1. This CDR3 has 16 residues. The V segment lost 7 bases and the J segment 0 bases; nucleotides outside the gene matches: 12. Germline CDR1 reads MNHEY; CDR2 reads SMNVEV (reference sequence). The CDR3 DNA is TGTGCCAGCAAGTTTATTGGGCAGGGGGTCTCCTACGAGCAGTACTTC. This codes for CASKFIGQGVSYEQYF.

In this sample, this clone turned up once. The rearrangement uses TRBV6-5 and TRBJ2-5, with D unresolved. Germline values: CDR1 MNHEY, CDR2 SVGAGI. V lost 0 bases and J lost 4, with 9 bases in between. This CDR3 is built from 14 residues. The CDR3 nucleotides read TGTGCCAGCAGTTACTCGAGAGCTACAGAGACCCAGTACTTC. Protein: CASSYSRATETQYF.

The V and J genes are TRBV14 and TRBJ2-5; possible D gene TRBD1, 5 bases. The length of the CDR3 is 16 residues. CDR1 is SGHDN, CDR2 FVKESK, per germline. The V end lost 4 bases, the J end lost 1 base, and 16 bases lay between the germline ends. Here the CDR3 reads CASSLTWGRTQETQYF. The CDR3 bases are TGTGCCAGCAGCCTAACTTGGGGCAGGACCCAAGAGACCCAGTACTTC.

About this clone itself: The sample carries other DNA sequences with the same CDR3. V and J are TRBV5-1 and TRBJ1-3; 8 nucleotides align to TRBD1. V lost 4 bases to trimming and J lost 2 bases; unmatched junction nucleotides: 2. Germline lookup yields CDR1 SGHRS and CDR2 YFSETQ. The CDR3 is 14 amino acids. The CDR3 protein is CASSLGQAGNTIYF. Here the CDR3 DNA reads TGCGCCAGCAGCCTGGGACAGGCTGGAAACACCATATATTTT.

The genes are TRBV7-9 and TRBJ1-6; TRBD1 matches at 7 bases. With 5 bases clipped from V and 15 bases from J, the junction kept 13 bases outside the gene matches. The CDR3 is 14 amino acids. Germline CDR1 and CDR2: SEHNR and FQNEAQ (reference sequence). The CDR3 loop reads CASSLGTDLSSLHF. CDR3 coding DNA: TGTGCCAGCAGCCTTGGGACAGACCTCTCTAGCCTCCACTTT.

V is TRBV5-1 and J is TRBJ2-2, with a weak D call TRBD1 (6 bases). The V gene lost 4 bases and the J gene lost 7 bases, with 20 bases spanning the gap. This CDR3 contains 16 residues. The germline V gene encodes CDR1 SGHRS and CDR2 YFSETQ. Written as DNA, the CDR3 is TGCGCCAGCAGCCGAATACAGGGCAATTACGGCGGGGAGCTGTTTTTT. Protein sequence: CASSRIQGNYGGELFF.

The chain is built from TRBV5-4 and TRBJ2-1; the match to TRBD2 covers 8 bases. The CDR3 sequence is 15 residues long. The junction had 9 bases not matched to a gene; V was cut back by 1 base and J by 9 bases. Germline-derived CDR1 and CDR2 are SGHNT and YYREEE (reference sequence). Written as DNA, the CDR3 is TGTGCCAGCAGCTTGACAAGCGGGGGACGGGGTGAGCAGTTCTTC. Translation gives CASSLTSGGRGEQFF.

The chain employs TRBV5-1 and TRBJ2-1; tentatively, D is TRBD2 (5 bases). With 4 bases removed from V and 7 bases from J, the gap between germline ends came to 9 bases. Germline V CDR1 and CDR2: SGHRS, YFSETQ. CDR3 length: 12 amino acids. The CDR3 here is CASSPPGNEQFF. DNA for the CDR3: TGCGCCAGCAGCCCACCGGGGAATGAGCAGTTCTTC.

The CDR3 nucleotides read TGCGCCAGCAGCCGGGGACTAGCGGTCGAGCAGTTCTTC. Residues: CASSRGLAVEQFF. V and J are TRBV4-1 and TRBJ2-1, with 11 bases fitting TRBD2. With V trimmed by 4 bases and J by 10 bases, 3 bases remained unmatched. The germline CDR1 and CDR2 sequences are MGHRA and YSYEKL. The CDR3 consists of 13 residues.

The chain joins TRBV10-3 to TRBJ2-1, with 7 positions matching TRBD2. The junction had 9 bases not matched to a gene; V was cut back by 3 bases and J by 7 bases. CDR1 is ENHRY, CDR2 SYGVKD, per germline. The CDR3 contains 15 residues. The CDR3 protein is CAISDWGGVVNEQFF. CDR3 bases: TGTGCCATCAGTGATTGGGGAGGGGTAGTAAATGAGCAGTTCTTC.

The chain is built from TRBV6-6 and TRBJ1-1, with D possibly being TRBD1 (6 bases). This CDR3 contains 14 residues. Trimming removed 6 bases at V and 2 bases at J, with 13 bases between. CDR1 MNHNY and CDR2 SVGAGI come from the germline V gene (reference sequence). In nucleotides, the CDR3 is TGTGCCAGCAGCTACCCGACAGGAAACACTGAAGCTTTCTTT. This codes for CASSYPTGNTEAFF.

This chain connects TRBV29-1 to TRBJ2-5; possible D gene TRBD2, 6 bases. Germline lookup yields CDR1 SQVTM and CDR2 ANQGSEA. The CDR3 is 12 amino acids. Trimming stripped 5 bases from V and 4 bases from J, with 11 bases between. This chain's CDR3 is CSVFGGRETQYF. For the CDR3, the DNA is TGCAGCGTTTTTGGGGGGAGAGAGACCCAGTACTTC.